Each of the 28 T cell receptor beta chains below was sequenced from the same sample in a study of blood T cell repertoires in COVID-19. Using immunoSEQ multiplex PCR, the repertoire was profiled, and TCRdb retains in-frame clones only, with some absent. The repertoire consists of around 380,000 clones, with around 87% occurring once and the leading ten covering 1.3%. Specimen: PBMCs or T cells enriched from blood (not recorded which). These receptors originate from a man aged 30 to 45 who had recovered from COVID-19.

On this clone itself: One end of the junction fails to match germline, which may point to a read error. Different DNA sequences within this sample yield the same CDR3. The chain carries TRBV5-4 and TRBJ1-5, with a tentative D call TRBD1 (6 bases). The CDR3 has 14 amino acids. The V gene's germline CDR1 is SGHNT and CDR2 YYREEE (reference sequence). The CDR3, as DNA: TGTGCCAGCAGCTTGGGCGGGGGCAACCAGCCCCAGCATTTT. Translated: CASSLGGGNQPQHF. The full variable domain, with the rest looked up from reference TRBV5-4 and TRBJ1-5, is ETGVTQSPTHLIKTRGQQVTLRCSSQSGHNTVSWYQQALGQGPQFIFQYYREEENGRGNFPPRFSGLQFPNYSSELNVNALELDDSALYLCASSLGGGNQPQHFGDGTRLSIL.

This rearrangement joins TRBV4-1 to TRBJ1-2; 9 bases are a match to TRBD1. The CDR3 sequence is 17 residues long. CDR1 and CDR2 from the germline V gene are MGHRA and YSYEKL. V was pared by 3 bases and J by 4 bases, with 12 bases of the junction left unmatched. The CDR3 nucleotides read TGCGCCAGCAGCCATTCACCGGGACAGGGAAGAGGCTATGGCTACACCTTC. Translated: CASSHSPGQGRGYGYTF.

The rearrangement links TRBV9 to TRBJ2-7; 9 bases match TRBD1. Per germline, CDR1 SGDLS and CDR2 YYNGEE. The CDR3 has 16 amino acids. Germline trimming cut 4 bases from V and 4 bases from J; bases unmatched to any gene: 12. This CDR3 reads CASSTTGTGYGYEQYF. Written as DNA, the CDR3 is TGTGCCAGCAGCACCACCGGGACAGGGTATGGTTACGAGCAGTACTTC.

V is TRBV6-5 and J is TRBJ1-1, with D possibly TRBD1 on 5 matching bases. The CDR3 sequence is 12 residues long. Germline V gene data show CDR1 as MNHEY and CDR2 as SVGAGI. Deletions cut 4 bases from V and 4 bases from J, with 7 bases between. The CDR3 bases are TGTGCCAGCAGTTCGGACACCACTGAAGCTTTCTTT. Its translation: CASSSDTTEAFF.

The chain uses TRBV10-3 and TRBJ2-6; 8 nucleotides agree with TRBD2. The CDR3 length is 17 residues. V lost 2 bases and J lost 0; bases outside the gene matches: 3. Per germline, CDR1 ENHRY and CDR2 SYGVKD. The DNA for the CDR3 is TGTGCCATCAGTGAGGGTCTAGCGGGCTCTGGGGCCAACGTCCTGACTTTC. This gives the protein CAISEGLAGSGANVLTF.

This clone has a handful of counts. Germline is not matched at one junction end, which may reflect a read error. The V call is TRBV12-3 or TRBV12-4, the J call TRBJ2-1; D is possibly TRBD1 (6 bases). There are 11 residues in the CDR3. CDR3 nucleotide sequence: TGTGCCAGCAGCACAAGTCTGGACAGAGTCTTC. Protein product: CASSTSLDRVF.

The chain employs TRBV29-1 and TRBJ1-1; D not certain. Trimming stripped 2 bases from V and 0 bases from J, with 7 bases between. The germline CDR1 and CDR2 sequences are SQVTM and ANQGSEA. The CDR3 length is 13 residues. This CDR3 is CSVELQMNTEAFF. As DNA, the CDR3 is TGCAGCGTTGAATTACAGATGAACACTGAAGCTTTCTTT.

This chain links TRBV27 with TRBJ1-5, with TRBD1 matching 8 bases. The CDR3 spans 14 residues. After removal of 8 bases from V and 4 bases from J, the junction contained 7 bases not matched to a gene. CDR1 and CDR2 from the germline V gene are MNHEY and SMNVEV (reference sequence). The CDR3 here is CASGRGQGNQPQHF. The CDR3 DNA follows: TGTGCCAGCGGCAGGGGGCAAGGTAATCAGCCCCAGCATTTT.

This chain links TRBV12-1 with TRBJ1-2. TRBV12-1 counts as a pseudogene. This CDR3 has 14 residues. The CDR3 DNA reads TGTGCCAGCAGGCCTCGAGGGCAAGTCTATGGCTACACCTTC. The encoded protein is CASRPRGQVYGYTF.

CDR3 protein: CAWSATGGGDGYTF. CDR3 nucleotides: TGTGCCTGGAGCGCGACAGGGGGCGGCGATGGCTACACCTTC. The chain links TRBV30 to TRBJ1-2, with TRBD1 matching 10 bases. Germline CDR1 is GTSNPN and CDR2 is SVGIG (reference sequence). After removal of 3 bases from V and 6 bases from J, the junction contained 7 bases not matched to a gene. The CDR3 contains 14 residues.

This chain uses TRBV2 with TRBJ1-1; 9 bases match TRBD1. V shed 9 bases and J 2 bases; nucleotides not matched to a gene: 4. From germline, CDR1 is SNHLY and CDR2 FYNNEI. This CDR3 region has 13 residues. The CDR3 region is CASHRGRNTEAFF. CDR3 DNA: TGTGCCAGTCACAGGGGGCGAAACACTGAAGCTTTCTTT.

The chain's CDR3 is CAWSIPRLAGFTDTQYF. In nucleotides, the CDR3 is TGTGCCTGGAGTATCCCCCGACTAGCGGGATTCACAGATACGCAGTATTTT. V usage is TRBV30 and J usage is TRBJ2-3, with 11 bases fitting TRBD2. There are 17 residues in the CDR3. CDR1 is GTSNPN, CDR2 SVGIG, per germline (reference sequence). V lost 2 bases and J lost 2; bases outside the gene matches: 9.

The rearrangement links TRBV28 to TRBJ1-2; TRBD1 is a possible D gene (6 bases). Germline CDR1 MDHEN, CDR2 SYDVKM. Deletions cut 6 bases from V and 2 bases from J, with 13 bases between. The CDR3 loop spans 14 amino acids. CDR3 sequence: CASRSGQGNYGYTF. For the CDR3, the DNA is TGTGCCAGCAGATCCGGTCAGGGGAACTATGGCTACACCTTC.

This clone was found a few times. This CDR3 is CASSPDLDTEAFF. CDR3 in DNA: TGTGCCAGCTCCCCGGACTTGGACACTGAAGCTTTCTTT. The chain recombines TRBV18 with TRBJ1-1; D remains ambiguous. V gave up 6 bases and J gave up 3 bases, with 11 bases separating them. The CDR3 covers 13 residues. The germline CDR1 and CDR2 sequences are KGHSH and LQKENI.

This chain joins TRBV2 and TRBJ2-7; 9 bases agree with TRBD1. With 6 bases clipped from V and 4 bases from J, the junction kept 7 bases outside the gene matches. This CDR3 has 14 residues. Germline loops: CDR1 SNHLY, CDR2 FYNNEI. CDR3 in DNA: TGTGCCAGCAGAAAACAGGGGGCAAGGTACGAGCAGTACTTC. This translates into CASRKQGARYEQYF.

J is TRBJ1-2 and V is TRBV11-2, with 11 positions matching TRBD1. Trimming at V came to 4 bases and at J to 4 bases, leaving 5 bases not matched to a gene. Germline V CDR1 and CDR2: SGHAT, FQNNGV. The CDR3 extends over 15 amino acids. This CDR3 is CASSYGQGAIYGYTF. The CDR3 DNA reads TGTGCCAGCAGCTATGGACAGGGGGCTATCTATGGCTACACCTTC.

This chain links TRBV7-6 with TRBJ1-4; 7 nucleotides agree with TRBD1. The CDR3 loop spans 16 amino acids. Germline trimming cut 5 bases from V and 6 bases from J; bases unmatched to any gene: 12. Germline CDR1 is SGHVS and CDR2 is FNYEAQ. This chain's CDR3 is CASSPRQGPADEKLFF. The CDR3 nucleotides read TGTGCCAGCAGCCCCCGACAGGGACCAGCGGATGAAAAACTGTTTTTT.

The chain employs TRBV6-5 and TRBJ1-1, with TRBD1 matching 7 bases. This CDR3 contains 15 residues. Germline CDR1 and CDR2: MNHEY and SVGAGI. The J segment lost 0 bases and the V segment lost 2 bases, leaving 3 bases of the junction unmatched. CDR3 residues: CASSYADRVNTEAFF. The CDR3, as DNA: TGTGCCAGCAGTTACGCCGACAGGGTGAACACTGAAGCTTTCTTT.

The chain links TRBV4-2 to TRBJ1-4; D perhaps matches TRBD1 (5 bases). In germline, CDR1 is LGHNA, CDR2 YNFKEQ. CDR3 size: 14 residues. V gave up 1 base and J gave up 8 bases, with 11 bases separating them. In DNA form, the CDR3 reads TGTGCCAGCAGCCAAGCCCAGGGATCCGAAAAACTGTTTTTT. This encodes CASSQAQGSEKLFF.

This clone was recorded once. The V call is TRBV9, the J call TRBJ2-2; D is possibly TRBD1 (5 bases). There are 15 residues in the CDR3. V shed 3 bases and J shed 2 bases, with 11 bases lying between them. The germline V gene has CDR1 SGDLS and CDR2 YYNGEE. DNA of the CDR3: TGTGCCAGCAGCGATGACAGCAGCAACACCGGGGAGCTGTTTTTT. This codes for CASSDDSSNTGELFF. The whole variable domain, filled in from reference TRBV9 and TRBJ2-2, reads DSGVTQTPKHLITATGQRVTLRCSPRSGDLSVYWYQQSLDQGLQFLIQYYNGEERAKGNILERFSAQQFPDLHSELNLSSLELGDSALYFCASSDDSSNTGELFFGEGSRLTVL.

The V gene is TRBV5-1, the J gene TRBJ2-2; 9 bases are a match to TRBD2. Germline V gene sequence: CDR1 SGHRS, CDR2 YFSETQ. V lost 6 bases and J lost 6; bases outside the gene matches: 15. The CDR3 has 17 amino acids. The CDR3 DNA follows: TGCGCCAGCACGGAGCGGAGGAGCGGGGGGATCTCCGGGGAGCTGTTTTTT. It yields the protein CASTERRSGGISGELFF.

This chain connects TRBV14 to TRBJ1-2; TRBD1 matches at 7 bases. This CDR3 region has 16 residues. Losses at the gene ends were 0 bases for V and 8 bases for J; bases not matched to a gene: 12. CDR1 SGHDN and CDR2 FVKESK come from the germline V gene. The CDR3 here is CASSQDGETGSQGYTF. Written as DNA, the CDR3 is TGTGCCAGCAGCCAAGATGGGGAGACAGGGAGTCAAGGCTACACCTTC.

The chain combines TRBV5-1 with TRBJ2-1; TRBD2 matches 10 bases. Germline V gene lookup returns CDR1 SGHRS and CDR2 YFSETQ. Trimming took 4 bases from V and 9 from J; bases not matched to a gene: 10. The CDR3 consists of 15 residues. The CDR3 DNA is TGCGCCAGCAGCCCCAGCGGGGGGGCCAGGGGTGAGCAGTTCTTC. Its protein is CASSPSGGARGEQFF.

About this clone itself: Other DNA sequences in this specimen translate into the identical CDR3. This chain joins TRBV5-1 and TRBJ1-5; possibly TRBD1 for D (5 bases). The germline gives CDR1 SGHRS, CDR2 YFSETQ. Trimming stripped 0 bases from V and 1 base from J, with 8 bases between. This CDR3 spans 15 amino acids. CDR3 sequence: CASSLAGGSNQPQHF. In nucleotides, the CDR3 is TGCGCCAGCAGCTTGGCCGGGGGGAGCAATCAGCCCCAGCATTTT.

In this sample, this clone turned up once. CDR3 protein: CASSLGGGTGEAFF. As DNA, the CDR3 is TGTGCCAGCAGCTTAGGGGGTGGGACAGGGGAAGCTTTCTTT. The rearrangement links TRBV7-9 to TRBJ1-1, with 9 bases identical to TRBD1. Trimming removed 1 base from V and 8 bases from J; junction bases left unmatched: 5. The CDR3 runs 14 residues. Germline V gene sequence: CDR1 SEHNR, CDR2 FQNEAQ (reference sequence).

This chain connects TRBV18 to TRBJ1-4; TRBD1 is a possible D gene (6 bases). V was trimmed by 3 bases and J by 4 bases, leaving 12 bases between them. Germline V gene lookup returns CDR1 KGHSH and CDR2 LQKENI. This CDR3 has 15 residues. The CDR3 sequence: CASSPTGHINEKLFF. CDR3 in DNA: TGTGCCAGCTCACCTACGGGACATATTAATGAAAAACTGTTTTTT. The complete variable domain, with remaining parts taken from reference TRBV18 and TRBJ1-4, reads NAGVMQNPRHLVRRRGQEARLRCSPMKGHSHVYWYRQLPEEGLKFMVYLQKENIIDESGMPKERFSAEFPKEGPSILRIQQVVRGDSAAYFCASSPTGHINEKLFFGSGTQLSVL.

The chain recombines TRBV5-1 with TRBJ2-3; D is perhaps TRBD2 (6 bases). V lost 4 bases to trimming and J lost 1 base, with 13 bases between them. Germline V lookup: CDR1 SGHRS, CDR2 YFSETQ. The CDR3 runs 15 residues. In DNA, the CDR3 is TGCGCCAGCAGCGTGCGGGGATTAGGCACAGATACGCAGTATTTT. The encoded protein is CASSVRGLGTDTQYF.

The CDR3 sequence is CASSLGTYEQYF. CDR3 coding DNA: TGTGCCAGCAGCTTAGGTACCTACGAGCAGTACTTC. The chain has TRBV7-2 and TRBJ2-7; no reliable D call. The CDR3 is 12 residues long. V was cut by 1 base and J by 2 bases, with 3 bases left in between. The germline V gene has CDR1 SGHTA and CDR2 FQGNSA. The full variable domain, in which reference TRBV7-2 and TRBJ2-7 provide the parts outside the CDR3, is GAGVSQSPSNKVTEKGKDVELRCDPISGHTALYWYRQSLGQGLEFLIYFQGNSAPDKSGLPSDRFSAERTGGSVSTLTIQRTQQEDSAVYLCASSLGTYEQYFGPGTRLTVT.